This T cell receptor (beta chain) came from a study of control samples from healthy donors and cancer patients. Profiling relied on immunoSEQ multiplex PCR, and the TCRdb table lists in-frame clones only, not all of them. The table has approximately 100,000 clones, approximately 78% seen once; the top ten hold about 2%. Germline V CDR1 and CDR2: LNHNV, YYDKDF (reference sequence). V was cut by 1 base and J by 5 bases, with 6 bases left in between. This CDR3 comprises 13 residues. The sequence came from a man aged 55 to 70 in good health. Sequencing input: blood. The chain carries TRBV15 and TRBJ2-1; unclear D gene. The CDR3 is CATSRGLDNEQFF. DNA for the CDR3: TGTGCCACCAGCAGAGGCCTGGACAATGAGCAGTTCTTC.